This T cell receptor (beta chain) came from a study of cytomegalovirus exposure and HLA in healthy donors. Trimming pared 5 bases from V and 4 bases from J, leaving 12 bases between. CDR1 and CDR2 from the germline V gene are SGHTA and FQGNSA. This CDR3 has 13 amino acids. Study results and limitations: Published work reported that the classifier diagnosed cytomegalovirus status with high specificity and sensitivity. Among immune exposure information, only CMV serostatus was available.

Worth noting for this clone: What it binds is unknown.

Primers included in the PCR were 60 Vbeta and 13 Jbeta primers. Produced via immunoSEQ multiplex PCR; TCRdb's table is partial and in-frame only. The sample includes roughly 120,000 clones, over 60% of them seen just once. V usage is TRBV7-2 and J usage is TRBJ2-7; the D gene is possibly TRBD1 (6 bases). Material for sequencing was PBMCs. The origin of this receptor is a human donor in good health. In DNA, the CDR3 is TGTGCCAGCAGCCTGAGGACAGATTACGAGCAGTACTTC. Amino acids: CASSLRTDYEQYF.